Presented here are 27 T cell receptor beta chains from one specimen sequenced in a study of cytomegalovirus exposure and HLA in healthy donors. PCR primers comprised 60 Vbeta and 13 Jbeta primers. Profiled with immunoSEQ multiplex PCR; TCRdb holds only in-frame clones, not every one. The sample totals under 200,000 clones; its top ten clones hold less than 6.5%. The sample taken for sequencing was PBMCs. The receptors come from a man aged 25-40 years in good health and CMV-seronegative.

The genes are TRBV9 and TRBJ2-7; 7 bases fit TRBD1. After removal of 2 bases from V and 7 bases from J, the junction contained 15 bases not matched to a gene. This CDR3 has 16 residues. From germline, CDR1 is SGDLS and CDR2 YYNGEE. The CDR3 nucleotides are TGTGCCAGCAGCGTCCTAGTCCCAGGGACAGCCGTGGAGCAGTACTTC. This gives the protein CASSVLVPGTAVEQYF.

This chain connects TRBV27 to TRBJ1-1; 9 bases line up with TRBD1. This CDR3 has 18 amino acids. The germline V gene encodes CDR1 MNHEY and CDR2 SMNVEV (reference sequence). J was trimmed by 4 bases and V by 4 bases; bases with no gene match: 16. CDR3 amino acids: CASSSTGGRGGYGTEAFF. The DNA for the CDR3 is TGTGCCAGCAGTTCGACAGGGGGTCGAGGGGGTTATGGCACTGAAGCTTTCTTT.

This chain connects TRBV5-1 to TRBJ2-7; 13 bases line up with TRBD2. CDR1 is SGHRS and CDR2 is YFSETQ in the germline V gene. This CDR3 region has 14 residues. V was pared by 6 bases and J by 2 bases, with 2 bases of the junction left unmatched. The CDR3 spells CASTGLAGTYEQYF. As DNA, the CDR3 is TGCGCCAGCACGGGACTAGCGGGGACCTACGAGCAGTACTTC.

The CDR3 coding sequence is TGCGCCAGCAGCTTGGCCAGTAGCGGACTAGCGGGCCCAGATACGCAGTATTTT. It translates to CASSLASSGLAGPDTQYF. The chain uses TRBV5-1 and TRBJ2-3, with TRBD2 identical over 11 bases. Per the germline V gene, CDR1 is SGHRS and CDR2 is YFSETQ. This CDR3 contains 18 residues. Germline trimming cut 0 bases from V and 4 bases from J; bases unmatched to any gene: 10. The variable domain in full, completed from reference TRBV5-1 and TRBJ2-3, reads KAGVTQTPRYLIKTRGQQVTLSCSPISGHRSVSWYQQTPGQGLQFLFEYFSETQRNKGNFPGRFSGRQFSNSRSEMNVSTLELGDSALYLCASSLASSGLAGPDTQYFGPGTRLTVL.

Concerning this clone: The germline gene is not matched at one end of the junction; a read error may be the cause. The J gene is TRBJ2-3, the V gene TRBV27, with 7 positions matching TRBD2. CDR1 is MNHEY and CDR2 is SMNVEV in the germline V gene (reference sequence). This CDR3 is built from 18 residues. This CDR3 reads CASSLWAGGGRTSDTQYF. The CDR3 DNA is TGTGCCAGCAGCTTATGGGCCGGTGGCGGGAGAACATCAGATACGCAGTATTTT.

The rearrangement links TRBV30 to TRBJ2-2, with D possibly being TRBD1 (6 bases). The CDR3 length is 11 residues. The V gene lost 3 bases and the J gene lost 9 bases, with 8 bases spanning the gap. The germline V gene has CDR1 GTSNPN and CDR2 SVGIG (reference sequence). The CDR3 is CAWRGGRELFF. The CDR3 DNA sequence: TGTGCCTGGAGAGGGGGAAGGGAGCTGTTTTTT.

The chain has TRBV13 and TRBJ2-5, with 13 bases identical to TRBD2. The J segment lost 5 bases and the V segment lost 5 bases, leaving 17 bases of the junction unmatched. CDR3 length: 19 residues. Germline values: CDR1 PRHDT, CDR2 FYEKMQ (reference sequence). CDR3 protein: CASSLRALAGGGGSETQYF. The CDR3 coding sequence is TGTGCCAGCAGCCTGAGAGCACTAGCGGGAGGGGGAGGCAGCGAGACCCAGTACTTC.

The V gene is TRBV7-6, the J gene TRBJ2-5; D gene uncertain. The CDR3 extends over 12 amino acids. V was clipped by 4 bases and J by 11 bases, with 14 bases between them. Germline values: CDR1 SGHVS, CDR2 FNYEAQ. CDR3 sequence: CASSSTQTGQYF. The CDR3 DNA follows: TGTGCCAGCAGCTCCACCCAGACCGGGCAGTACTTC.

The chain has TRBV15 and TRBJ2-3, with 11 bases that match TRBD1. Germline loops: CDR1 LNHNV, CDR2 YYDKDF (reference sequence). Germline trimming cut 6 bases from V and 5 bases from J; bases unmatched to any gene: 7. CDR3 length: 15 amino acids. CDR3 DNA sequence: TGTGCCACCAGGTTGGGACAGGGGGGAGGAGATACGCAGTATTTT. This translates into CATRLGQGGGDTQYF.

The J gene is TRBJ1-1, the V gene TRBV7-8, with TRBD1 identical over 7 bases. Looked up from germline, CDR1 is SGHVS and CDR2 is FQNEAQ. The J segment lost 1 base and the V segment lost 0 bases, leaving 11 bases of the junction unmatched. This CDR3 has 18 amino acids. CDR3 in amino acids: CASSLALGRRGPNTEAFF. In nucleotides, the CDR3 is TGTGCCAGCAGCTTAGCGTTAGGAAGGAGGGGGCCGAACACTGAAGCTTTCTTT. The complete variable domain, with remaining parts taken from reference TRBV7-8 and TRBJ1-1, reads GAGVSQSPRYKVAKRGQDVALRCDPISGHVSLFWYQQALGQGPEFLTYFQNEAQLDKSGLPSDRFFAERPEGSVSTLKIQRTQQEDSAVYLCASSLALGRRGPNTEAFFGQGTRLTVV.

The chain carries TRBV7-2 and TRBJ1-4, with 9 bases that match TRBD1. CDR1 is SGHTA, CDR2 FQGNSA, per germline. The CDR3 is 16 amino acids. The ends lost 5 bases at V and 8 bases at J; junction bases unmatched: 12. The CDR3 spells CASSRNQQGAGEKLFF. The CDR3 region has the DNA TGTGCCAGCAGCCGTAACCAACAGGGGGCCGGAGAAAAACTGTTTTTT.

The chain is built from TRBV5-1 and TRBJ1-3, with D maybe TRBD1 (5 bases). There are 15 residues in the CDR3. Trimming stripped 0 bases from V and 0 bases from J, with 7 bases between. Per the germline V gene, CDR1 is SGHRS and CDR2 is YFSETQ. The chain's CDR3 is CASSLGQTSGNTIYF. CDR3 coding DNA: TGCGCCAGCAGCTTGGGACAGACCTCTGGAAACACCATATATTTT.

The CDR3 sequence is CSVEGDRANTGELFF. For the CDR3, the DNA is TGCAGCGTTGAAGGGGACAGGGCGAACACCGGGGAGCTGTTTTTT. This rearrangement joins TRBV29-1 to TRBJ2-2; TRBD1 matches at 9 bases. CDR1 is SQVTM, CDR2 ANQGSEA, per germline. The CDR3 runs to 15 residues. V lost 1 base, J lost 0 bases, and 0 bases stayed unmatched.

The CDR3 DNA is TGTGCCAGCAGCCAAGATGGGACTAGCGGGCCAACCCCTTTAAGCACAGATACGCAGTATTTT. Translated: CASSQDGTSGPTPLSTDTQYF. The V and J genes are TRBV4-2 and TRBJ2-3; 12 nucleotides agree with TRBD2. The ends lost 0 bases at V and 0 bases at J; junction bases unmatched: 13. Germline V gene lookup returns CDR1 LGHNA and CDR2 YNFKEQ. CDR3 length equals 21 residues.

The genes are TRBV5-1 and TRBJ2-1, with 11 nucleotides matching TRBD2. With 2 bases clipped from V and 7 bases from J, the junction kept 5 bases outside the gene matches. Germline CDR1 is SGHRS and CDR2 is YFSETQ. The CDR3 has 15 amino acids. CDR3 in amino acids: CASSFTSGSINEQFF. CDR3 coding DNA: TGCGCCAGCAGCTTTACTAGCGGGAGCATAAATGAGCAGTTCTTC.

V is TRBV7-9 and J is TRBJ2-7, with 8 nucleotides matching TRBD1. This CDR3 region has 13 residues. Germline assignment: CDR1 SEHNR and CDR2 FQNEAQ (reference sequence). V lost 5 bases, J lost 3 bases, and 3 bases stayed unmatched. This CDR3 reads CASSPGQGYEQYF. As DNA, the CDR3 is TGTGCCAGCAGCCCCGGACAGGGCTACGAGCAGTACTTC.

The DNA of the CDR3 is TGTGCCAGCAGCCCGGGGGATGGCTACACCTTC. Translated, it gives CASSPGDGYTF. The genes are TRBV9 and TRBJ1-2, with a tentative D call TRBD1 (5 bases). CDR3 length: 11 amino acids. Per the germline V gene, CDR1 is SGDLS and CDR2 is YYNGEE. Trimming stripped 4 bases from V and 6 bases from J, with 7 bases between.

The chain carries TRBV19 and TRBJ2-7, with D maybe TRBD1 (5 bases). The CDR3 is made up of 13 amino acids. Trimming took 8 bases from V and 3 from J, leaving 14 bases between them. The germline gives CDR1 LNHDA, CDR2 SQIVND (reference sequence). CDR3 amino acids: CASSGSGNYEQYF. As DNA, the CDR3 is TGTGCCAGTTCCGGCTCAGGGAACTACGAGCAGTACTTC.

This chain connects TRBV7-2 to TRBJ1-2, with 11 bases identical to TRBD1. CDR3 length equals 17 residues. V was clipped by 5 bases and J by 8 bases; unmatched bases: 16. Germline CDR1 and CDR2: SGHTA and FQGNSA. Here the CDR3 reads CASSRDRPGQGAGGYTF. The CDR3 DNA reads TGTGCCAGCAGCCGGGACAGACCAGGACAGGGGGCGGGGGGCTACACCTTC.

DNA for the CDR3: TGTGCCAGCAGCCCTCCGGCCAGGGGAGGGGCCGAAGCTTTCTTT. Translating it yields CASSPPARGGAEAFF. This chain uses TRBV11-3 with TRBJ1-1, with D possibly being TRBD1 (6 bases). V lost 5 bases to trimming and J lost 8 bases, with 21 bases between them. Germline V gene data show CDR1 as SGHNT and CDR2 as YENEEA. The CDR3 extends over 15 amino acids.

CDR3 nucleotide sequence: TGTGCCTTAAACGGGGGGCAAGGTAATTCACCCCTCCACTTT. Translated: CALNGGQGNSPLHF. V and J are TRBV30 and TRBJ1-6; D is perhaps TRBD1 (6 bases). CDR1 and CDR2 from the germline V gene are GTSNPN and SVGIG (reference sequence). V gave up 7 bases and J gave up 6 bases, with 16 bases separating them. CDR3 length: 14 amino acids.

The chain is built from TRBV7-6 and TRBJ1-3, with D hard to call. Germline V lookup: CDR1 SGHVS, CDR2 FNYEAQ. V shed 6 bases and J shed 0 bases, with 15 bases lying between them. The CDR3 runs 16 residues. CDR3 residues: CASSLTSRGSGNTIYF. The DNA for the CDR3 is TGTGCCAGCAGTTTAACCTCGCGGGGCTCTGGAAACACCATATATTTT.

The J gene is TRBJ2-1, the V gene TRBV7-9, with TRBD1 matching 10 bases. Germline V CDR1 and CDR2: SEHNR, FQNEAQ (reference sequence). The V segment lost 11 bases and the J segment 8 bases; nucleotides outside the gene matches: 6. The CDR3 consists of 12 residues. The CDR3 DNA reads TGTGCCTGGGGGACAGGGGATTATGAGCAGTTCTTC. It codes for CAWGTGDYEQFF.

The chain joins TRBV28 to TRBJ1-6; 7 bases match TRBD1. V shed 5 bases, J shed 1 base, and the junction held 8 bases outside the gene matches. The germline V gene has CDR1 MDHEN and CDR2 SYDVKM. CDR3 length: 17 residues. CDR3 residues: CASSTGDRLSYNSPLHF. CDR3 nucleotides: TGTGCCAGCAGTACCGGGGACAGACTTTCCTATAATTCACCCCTCCACTTT.

In the case of this clone: Its ends do not fully match the called genes, so a read error is possible. The V call is TRBV7-2, the J call TRBJ2-5; D is undetermined. The CDR3 sequence is 12 residues long. The V gene's germline CDR1 is SGHTA and CDR2 FQGNSA. As DNA, the CDR3 is TGTGCCAGCAGCTTAGCGATAGAGGCCCAGTACTTC. Residues: CASSLAIEAQYF.

V is TRBV9 and J is TRBJ1-1; the D is unclear. The germline V and J ends were trimmed by 0 bases and 5 bases, with 17 bases remaining between them. This CDR3 has 16 residues. Germline V lookup: CDR1 SGDLS, CDR2 YYNGEE. CDR3 bases: TGTGCCAGCAGCGTAGGGTGGGCCCCCGTAGAGACTGAAGCTTTCTTT. Amino acids: CASSVGWAPVETEAFF. The variable domain in full, with the rest retrieved from reference TRBV9 and TRBJ1-1, is DSGVTQTPKHLITATGQRVTLRCSPRSGDLSVYWYQQSLDQGLQFLIQYYNGEERAKGNILERFSAQQFPDLHSELNLSSLELGDSALYFCASSVGWAPVETEAFFGQGTRLTVV.

The rearrangement links TRBV7-8 to TRBJ2-1; the D is unclear. CDR3 length: 12 amino acids. V was trimmed by 3 bases and J by 10 bases, leaving 10 bases between them. CDR1 is SGHVS, CDR2 FQNEAQ, per germline. CDR3 sequence (DNA): TGTGCCAGCAGCTTCCAGTCTTGGGAGCAGTTCTTC. It specifies CASSFQSWEQFF.